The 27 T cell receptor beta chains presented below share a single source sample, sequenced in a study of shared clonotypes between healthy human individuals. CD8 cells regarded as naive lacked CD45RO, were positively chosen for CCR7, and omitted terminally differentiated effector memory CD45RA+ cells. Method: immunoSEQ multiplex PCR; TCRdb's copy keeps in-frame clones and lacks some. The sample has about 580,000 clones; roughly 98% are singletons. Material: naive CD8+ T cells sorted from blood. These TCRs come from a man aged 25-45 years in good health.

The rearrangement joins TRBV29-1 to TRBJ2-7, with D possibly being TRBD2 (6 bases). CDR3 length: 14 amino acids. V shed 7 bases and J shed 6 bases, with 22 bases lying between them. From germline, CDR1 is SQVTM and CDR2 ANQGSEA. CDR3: CSAIMGGTAVEQYF. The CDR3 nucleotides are TGCAGCGCAATAATGGGGGGAACGGCGGTCGAGCAGTACTTC.

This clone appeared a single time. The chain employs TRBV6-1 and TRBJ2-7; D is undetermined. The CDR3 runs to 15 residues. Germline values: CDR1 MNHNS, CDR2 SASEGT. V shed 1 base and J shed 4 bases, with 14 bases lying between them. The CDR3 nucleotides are TGTGCCAGCAGTGAAGACATGGGTCTTATTTACGAGCAGTACTTC. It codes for CASSEDMGLIYEQYF.

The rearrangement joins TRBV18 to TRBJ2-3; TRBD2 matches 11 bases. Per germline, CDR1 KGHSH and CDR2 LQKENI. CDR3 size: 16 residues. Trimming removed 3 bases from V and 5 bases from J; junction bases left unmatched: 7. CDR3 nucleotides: TGTGCCAGCTCACCTAGTAGCGGGAGGGAGAAAGATACGCAGTATTTT. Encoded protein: CASSPSSGREKDTQYF.

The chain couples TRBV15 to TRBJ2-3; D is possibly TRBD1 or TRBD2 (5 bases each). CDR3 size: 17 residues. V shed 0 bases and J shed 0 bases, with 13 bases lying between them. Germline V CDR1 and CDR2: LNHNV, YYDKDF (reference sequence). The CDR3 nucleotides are TGTGCCACCAGCAGAGATACTTCCGGGACCAGCACAGATACGCAGTATTTT. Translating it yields CATSRDTSGTSTDTQYF.

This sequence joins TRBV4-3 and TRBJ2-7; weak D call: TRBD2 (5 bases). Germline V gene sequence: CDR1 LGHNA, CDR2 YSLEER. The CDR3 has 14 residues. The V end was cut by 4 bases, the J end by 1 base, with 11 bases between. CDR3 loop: CASSPDGVSYEQYF. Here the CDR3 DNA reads TGCGCCAGCAGCCCGGACGGGGTTTCCTACGAGCAGTACTTC.

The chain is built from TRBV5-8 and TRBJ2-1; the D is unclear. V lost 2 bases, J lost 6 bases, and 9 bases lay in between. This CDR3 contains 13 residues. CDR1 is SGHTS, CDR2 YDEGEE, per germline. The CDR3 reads CASSFGSFNEQFF. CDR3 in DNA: TGTGCCAGCAGCTTTGGCAGCTTCAATGAGCAGTTCTTC.

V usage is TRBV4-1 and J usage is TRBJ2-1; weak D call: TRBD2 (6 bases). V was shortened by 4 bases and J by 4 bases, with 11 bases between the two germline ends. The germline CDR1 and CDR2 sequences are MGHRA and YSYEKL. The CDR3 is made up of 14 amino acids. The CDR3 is CASSLLLAYNEQFF. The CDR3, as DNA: TGCGCCAGCAGCCTCCTACTAGCTTACAATGAGCAGTTCTTC.

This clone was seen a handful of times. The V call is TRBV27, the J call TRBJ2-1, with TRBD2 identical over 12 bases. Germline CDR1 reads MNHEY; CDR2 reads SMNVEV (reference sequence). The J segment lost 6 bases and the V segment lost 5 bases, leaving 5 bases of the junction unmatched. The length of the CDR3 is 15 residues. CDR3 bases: TGTGCCAGCAGTGCCCGGACTAGCGGGGCCAATGAGCAGTTCTTC. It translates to CASSARTSGANEQFF.

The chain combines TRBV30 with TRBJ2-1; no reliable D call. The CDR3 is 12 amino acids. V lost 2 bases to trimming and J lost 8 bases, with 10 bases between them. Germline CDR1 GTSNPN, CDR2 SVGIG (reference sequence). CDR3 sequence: CAWSPGKDEQFF. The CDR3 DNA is TGTGCCTGGAGTCCGGGTAAGGATGAGCAGTTCTTC.

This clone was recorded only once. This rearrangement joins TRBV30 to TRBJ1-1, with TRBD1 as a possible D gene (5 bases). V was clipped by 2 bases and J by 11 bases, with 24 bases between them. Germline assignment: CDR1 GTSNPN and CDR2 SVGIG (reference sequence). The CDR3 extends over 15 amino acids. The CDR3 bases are TGTGCCTGGAGTCAACCCCCGGCGTTGGTGGGGCTGGCTTTCTTT. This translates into CAWSQPPALVGLAFF.

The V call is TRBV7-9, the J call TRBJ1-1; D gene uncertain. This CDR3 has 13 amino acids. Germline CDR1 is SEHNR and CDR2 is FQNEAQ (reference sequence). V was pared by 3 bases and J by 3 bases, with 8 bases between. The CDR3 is CASSFRWDTEAFF. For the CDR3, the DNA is TGTGCCAGCAGCTTCAGGTGGGACACTGAAGCTTTCTTT.

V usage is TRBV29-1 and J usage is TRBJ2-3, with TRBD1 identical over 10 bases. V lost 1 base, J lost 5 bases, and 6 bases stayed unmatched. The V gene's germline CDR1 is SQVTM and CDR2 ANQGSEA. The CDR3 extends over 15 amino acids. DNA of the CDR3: TGCAGCGTTGAAGGGGGACAGGGGATAAGAGATACGCAGTATTTT. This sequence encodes CSVEGGQGIRDTQYF.

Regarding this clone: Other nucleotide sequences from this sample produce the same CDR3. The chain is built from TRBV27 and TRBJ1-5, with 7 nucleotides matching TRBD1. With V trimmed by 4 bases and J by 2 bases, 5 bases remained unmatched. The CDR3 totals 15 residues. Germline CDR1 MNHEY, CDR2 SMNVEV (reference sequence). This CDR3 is CASSSGTAGNQPQHF. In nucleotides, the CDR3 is TGTGCCAGCAGTTCCGGGACAGCTGGCAATCAGCCCCAGCATTTT.

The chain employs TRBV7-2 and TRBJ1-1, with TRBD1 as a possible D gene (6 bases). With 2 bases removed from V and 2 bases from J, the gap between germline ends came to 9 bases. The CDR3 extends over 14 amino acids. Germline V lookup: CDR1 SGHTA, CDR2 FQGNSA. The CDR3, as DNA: TGTGCCAGCAGCTTAAAGGGGGTAAACACTGAAGCTTTCTTT. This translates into CASSLKGVNTEAFF.

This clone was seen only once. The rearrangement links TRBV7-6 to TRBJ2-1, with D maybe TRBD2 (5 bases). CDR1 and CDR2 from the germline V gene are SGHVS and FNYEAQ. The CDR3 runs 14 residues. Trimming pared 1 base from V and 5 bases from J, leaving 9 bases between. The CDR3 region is CASSLVEGNNEQFF. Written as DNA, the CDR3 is TGTGCCAGCAGCTTAGTTGAGGGAAACAATGAGCAGTTCTTC.

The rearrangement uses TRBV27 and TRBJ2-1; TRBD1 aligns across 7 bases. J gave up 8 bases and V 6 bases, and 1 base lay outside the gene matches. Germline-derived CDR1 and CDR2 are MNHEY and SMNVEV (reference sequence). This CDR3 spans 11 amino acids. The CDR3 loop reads CASSQGDEQFF. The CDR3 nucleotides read TGTGCCAGCAGCCAGGGGGATGAGCAGTTCTTC.

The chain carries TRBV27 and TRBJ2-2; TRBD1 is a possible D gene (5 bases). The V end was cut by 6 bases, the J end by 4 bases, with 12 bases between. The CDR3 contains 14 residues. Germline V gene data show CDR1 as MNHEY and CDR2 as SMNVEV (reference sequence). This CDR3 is CASRSDIATGELFF. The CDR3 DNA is TGTGCCAGCAGATCGGACATAGCCACCGGGGAGCTGTTTTTT.

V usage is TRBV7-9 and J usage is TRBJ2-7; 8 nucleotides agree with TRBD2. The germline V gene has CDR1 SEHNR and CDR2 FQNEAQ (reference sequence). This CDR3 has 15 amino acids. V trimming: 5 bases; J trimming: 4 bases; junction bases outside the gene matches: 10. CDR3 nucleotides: TGTGCCAGCAGCGCCTTGTCGCGGGAGGTTTACGAGCAGTACTTC. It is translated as CASSALSREVYEQYF.

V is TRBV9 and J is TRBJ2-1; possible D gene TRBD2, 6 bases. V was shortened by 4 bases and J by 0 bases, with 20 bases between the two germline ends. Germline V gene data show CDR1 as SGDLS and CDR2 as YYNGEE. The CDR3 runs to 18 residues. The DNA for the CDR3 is TGTGCCAGCAGCCCCTTGGCAGTAGCGGAGACCTCCTACAATGAGCAGTTCTTC. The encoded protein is CASSPLAVAETSYNEQFF.

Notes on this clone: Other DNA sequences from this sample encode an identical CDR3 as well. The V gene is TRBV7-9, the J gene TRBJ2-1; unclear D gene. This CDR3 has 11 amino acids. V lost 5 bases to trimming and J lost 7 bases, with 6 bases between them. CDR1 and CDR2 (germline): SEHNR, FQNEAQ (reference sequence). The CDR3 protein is CASSPRNEQFF. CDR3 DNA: TGTGCCAGCAGCCCGAGGAATGAGCAGTTCTTC.

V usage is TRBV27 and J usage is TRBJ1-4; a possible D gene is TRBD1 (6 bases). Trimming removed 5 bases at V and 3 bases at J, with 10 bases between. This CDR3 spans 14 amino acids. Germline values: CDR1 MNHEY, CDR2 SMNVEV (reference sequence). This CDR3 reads CASSPGVANEKLFF. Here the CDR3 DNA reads TGTGCCAGCAGTCCAGGGGTCGCTAATGAAAAACTGTTTTTT.

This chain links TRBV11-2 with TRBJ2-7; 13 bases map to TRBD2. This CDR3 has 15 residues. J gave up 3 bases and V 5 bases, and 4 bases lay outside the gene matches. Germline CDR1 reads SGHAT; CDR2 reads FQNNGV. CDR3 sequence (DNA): TGTGCCAGCAGCACCCGGACTAGCGGGGGCTACGAGCAGTACTTC. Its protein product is CASSTRTSGGYEQYF.

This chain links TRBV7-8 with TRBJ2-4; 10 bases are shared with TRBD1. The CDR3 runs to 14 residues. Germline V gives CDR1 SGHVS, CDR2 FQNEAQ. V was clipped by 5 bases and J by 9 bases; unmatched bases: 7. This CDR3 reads CASSPGQGVSIQYF. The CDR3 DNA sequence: TGTGCCAGCAGCCCAGGACAGGGGGTCAGCATTCAGTACTTC.

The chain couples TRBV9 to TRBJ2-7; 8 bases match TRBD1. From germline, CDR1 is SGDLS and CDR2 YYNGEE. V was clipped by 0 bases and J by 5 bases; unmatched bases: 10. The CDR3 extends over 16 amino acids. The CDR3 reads CASSVALQDRVHEQYF. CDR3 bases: TGTGCCAGCAGCGTAGCTTTACAGGACAGGGTCCACGAGCAGTACTTC. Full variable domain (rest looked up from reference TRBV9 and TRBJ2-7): DSGVTQTPKHLITATGQRVTLRCSPRSGDLSVYWYQQSLDQGLQFLIQYYNGEERAKGNILERFSAQQFPDLHSELNLSSLELGDSALYFCASSVALQDRVHEQYFGPGTRLTVT.

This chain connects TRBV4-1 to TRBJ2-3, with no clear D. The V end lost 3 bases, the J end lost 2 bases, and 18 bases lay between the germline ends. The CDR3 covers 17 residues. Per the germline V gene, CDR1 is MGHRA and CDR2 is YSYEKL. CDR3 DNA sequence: TGCGCCAGCAGCCAGAGGAGCAGTGGAGAACACACAGATACGCAGTATTTT. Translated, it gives CASSQRSSGEHTDTQYF.

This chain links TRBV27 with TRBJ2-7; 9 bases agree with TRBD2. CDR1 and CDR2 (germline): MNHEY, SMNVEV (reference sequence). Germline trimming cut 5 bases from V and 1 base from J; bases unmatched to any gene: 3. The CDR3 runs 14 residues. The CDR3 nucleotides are TGTGCCAGCAGTAAGAGCGGGAGGTCCTACGAGCAGTACTTC. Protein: CASSKSGRSYEQYF.

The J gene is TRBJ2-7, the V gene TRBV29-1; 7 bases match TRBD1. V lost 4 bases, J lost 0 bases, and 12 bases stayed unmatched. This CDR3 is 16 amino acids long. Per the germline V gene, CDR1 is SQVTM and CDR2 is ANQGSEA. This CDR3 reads CSVGLSRQGSSYEQYF. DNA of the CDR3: TGCAGCGTTGGTTTGAGTCGACAGGGAAGCTCCTACGAGCAGTACTTC.